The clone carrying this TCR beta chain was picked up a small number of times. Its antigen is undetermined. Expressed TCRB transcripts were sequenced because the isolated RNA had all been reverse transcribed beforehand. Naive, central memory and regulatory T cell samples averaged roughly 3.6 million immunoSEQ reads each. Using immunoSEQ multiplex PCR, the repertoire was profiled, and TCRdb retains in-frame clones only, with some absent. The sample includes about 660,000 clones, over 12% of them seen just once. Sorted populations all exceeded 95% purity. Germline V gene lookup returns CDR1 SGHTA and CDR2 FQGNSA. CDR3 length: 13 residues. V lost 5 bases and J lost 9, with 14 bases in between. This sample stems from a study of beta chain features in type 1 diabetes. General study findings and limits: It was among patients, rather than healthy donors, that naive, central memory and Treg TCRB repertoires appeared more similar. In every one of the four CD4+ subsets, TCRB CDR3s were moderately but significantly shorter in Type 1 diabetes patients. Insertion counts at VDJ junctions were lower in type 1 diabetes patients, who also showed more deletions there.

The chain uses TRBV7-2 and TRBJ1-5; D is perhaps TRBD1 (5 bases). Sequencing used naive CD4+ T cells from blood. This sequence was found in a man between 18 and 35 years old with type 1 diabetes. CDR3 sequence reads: CASSRDGAWPQHF. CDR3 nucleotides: TGTGCCAGCAGCAGGGACGGAGCCTGGCCCCAGCATTTT.